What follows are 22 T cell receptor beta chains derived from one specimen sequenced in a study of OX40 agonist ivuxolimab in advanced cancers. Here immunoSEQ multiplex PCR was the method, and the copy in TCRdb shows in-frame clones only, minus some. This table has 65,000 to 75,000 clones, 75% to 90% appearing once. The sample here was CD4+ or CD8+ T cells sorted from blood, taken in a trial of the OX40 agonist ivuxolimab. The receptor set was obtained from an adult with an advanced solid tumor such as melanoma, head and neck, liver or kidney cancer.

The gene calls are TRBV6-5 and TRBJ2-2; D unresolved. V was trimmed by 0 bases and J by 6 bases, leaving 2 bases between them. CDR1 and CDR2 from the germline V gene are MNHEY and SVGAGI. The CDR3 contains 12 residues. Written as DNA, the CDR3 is TGTGCCAGCAGTTACTCTGCCGGGGAGCTGTTTTTT. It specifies CASSYSAGELFF.

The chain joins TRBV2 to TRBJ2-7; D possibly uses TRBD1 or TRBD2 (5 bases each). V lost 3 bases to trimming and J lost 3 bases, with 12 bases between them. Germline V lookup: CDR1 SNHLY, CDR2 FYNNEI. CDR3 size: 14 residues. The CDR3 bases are TGTGCCAGCAGTGATCCAGGGAGCCGCTACGAGCAGTACTTC. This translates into CASSDPGSRYEQYF.

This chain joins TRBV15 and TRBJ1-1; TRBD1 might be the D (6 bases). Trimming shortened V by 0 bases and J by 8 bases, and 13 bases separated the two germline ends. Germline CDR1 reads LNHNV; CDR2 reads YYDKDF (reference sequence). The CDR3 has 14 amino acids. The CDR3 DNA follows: TGTGCCACCAGCAGAGATAACCCCGACAGGGAAGCTTTCTTT. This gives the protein CATSRDNPDREAFF.

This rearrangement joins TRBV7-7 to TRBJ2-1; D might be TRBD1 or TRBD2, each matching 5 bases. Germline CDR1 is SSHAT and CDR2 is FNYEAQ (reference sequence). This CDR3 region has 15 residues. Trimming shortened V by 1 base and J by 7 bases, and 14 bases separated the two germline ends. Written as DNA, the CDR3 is TGTGCCAGCAGCTTAGGGGCAGGGACGAGGAATGAGCAGTTCTTC. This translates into CASSLGAGTRNEQFF.

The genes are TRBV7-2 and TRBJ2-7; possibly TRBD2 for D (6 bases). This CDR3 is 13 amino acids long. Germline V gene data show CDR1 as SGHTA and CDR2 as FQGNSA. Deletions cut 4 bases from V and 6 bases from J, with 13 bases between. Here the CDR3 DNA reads TGTGCCAGCAGCTCGCCGCTAGCGCGCGAGCAGTACTTC. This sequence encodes CASSSPLAREQYF.

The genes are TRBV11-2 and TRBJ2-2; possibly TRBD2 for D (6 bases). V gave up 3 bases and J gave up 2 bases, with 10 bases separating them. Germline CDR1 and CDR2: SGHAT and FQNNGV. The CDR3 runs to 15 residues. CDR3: CASSFSGVNTGELFF. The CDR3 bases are TGTGCCAGCAGCTTTAGCGGAGTAAACACCGGGGAGCTGTTTTTT.

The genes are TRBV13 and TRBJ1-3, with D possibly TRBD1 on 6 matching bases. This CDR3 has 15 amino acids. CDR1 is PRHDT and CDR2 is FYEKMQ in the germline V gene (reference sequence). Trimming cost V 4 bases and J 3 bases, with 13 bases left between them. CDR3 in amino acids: CASSYDRLGGNTIYF. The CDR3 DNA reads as TGTGCCAGCAGCTACGACAGGTTAGGTGGAAACACCATATATTTT. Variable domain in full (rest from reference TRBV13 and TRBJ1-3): AAGVIQSPRHLIKEKRETATLKCYPIPRHDTVYWYQQGPGQDPQFLISFYEKMQSDKGSIPDRFSAQQFSDYHSELNMSSLELGDSALYFCASSYDRLGGNTIYFGEGSWLTVV.

This CDR3 is CASSRTGRQETQYF. The CDR3 DNA is TGTGCCAGCAGCCGCACGGGTAGGCAAGAGACCCAGTACTTC. V is TRBV7-6 and J is TRBJ2-5; D is ambiguous. V lost 5 bases and J 2 bases, leaving 12 bases between the germline ends. Germline V gives CDR1 SGHVS, CDR2 FNYEAQ. The CDR3 runs to 14 residues.

The CDR3 loop reads CASSQGLAGEGPETQYF. In DNA, the CDR3 is TGTGCCAGCAGCCAGGGACTAGCGGGGGAAGGCCCAGAGACCCAGTACTTC. This sequence joins TRBV7-9 and TRBJ2-5, with 14 positions matching TRBD2. The CDR3 loop spans 17 amino acids. Germline CDR1 is SEHNR and CDR2 is FQNEAQ (reference sequence). V lost 5 bases and J lost 4; bases outside the gene matches: 9.

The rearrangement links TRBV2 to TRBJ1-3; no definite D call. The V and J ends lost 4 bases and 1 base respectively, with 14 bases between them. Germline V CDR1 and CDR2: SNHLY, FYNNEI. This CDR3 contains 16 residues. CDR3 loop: CASSGGRRRSGNTIYF. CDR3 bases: TGTGCCAGCAGTGGTGGACGTCGACGTTCTGGAAACACCATATATTTT.

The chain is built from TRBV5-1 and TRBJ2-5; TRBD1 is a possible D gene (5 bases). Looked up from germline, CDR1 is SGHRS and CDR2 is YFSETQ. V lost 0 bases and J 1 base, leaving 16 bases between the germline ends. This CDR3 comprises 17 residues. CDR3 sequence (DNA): TGCGCCAGCAGCTTGGGACAGCAGTGGCCCATCCAAGAGACCCAGTACTTC. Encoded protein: CASSLGQQWPIQETQYF. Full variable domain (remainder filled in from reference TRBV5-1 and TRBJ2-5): KAGVTQTPRYLIKTRGQQVTLSCSPISGHRSVSWYQQTPGQGLQFLFEYFSETQRNKGNFPGRFSGRQFSNSRSEMNVSTLELGDSALYLCASSLGQQWPIQETQYFGPGTRLLVL.

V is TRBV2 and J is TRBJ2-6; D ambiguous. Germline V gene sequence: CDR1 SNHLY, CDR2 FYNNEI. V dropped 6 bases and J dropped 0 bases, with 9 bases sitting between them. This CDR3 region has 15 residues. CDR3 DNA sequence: TGTGCCAGCAGCCCGTCTAGCTCTGGGGCCAACGTCCTGACTTTC. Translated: CASSPSSSGANVLTF.

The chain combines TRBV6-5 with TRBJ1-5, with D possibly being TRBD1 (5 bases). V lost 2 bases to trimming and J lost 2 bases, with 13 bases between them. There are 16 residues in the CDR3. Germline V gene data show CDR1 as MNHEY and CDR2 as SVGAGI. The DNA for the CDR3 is TGTGCCAGCAGTTACGGCGGGGTAGGGGGCAATCAGCCCCAGCATTTT. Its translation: CASSYGGVGGNQPQHF.

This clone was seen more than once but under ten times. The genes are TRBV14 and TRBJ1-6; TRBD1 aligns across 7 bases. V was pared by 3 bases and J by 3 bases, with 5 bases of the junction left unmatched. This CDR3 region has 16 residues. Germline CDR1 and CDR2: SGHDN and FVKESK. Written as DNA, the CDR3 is TGTGCCAGCAGCCAGGGACAGTTAATCTATAATTCACCCCTCCACTTT. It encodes CASSQGQLIYNSPLHF.

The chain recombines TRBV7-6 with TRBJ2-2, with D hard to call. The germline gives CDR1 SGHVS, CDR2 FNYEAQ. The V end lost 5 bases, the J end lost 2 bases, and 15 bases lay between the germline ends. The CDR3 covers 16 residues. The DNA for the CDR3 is TGTGCCAGCAGCGTAACCCTAGGGATTAACACCGGGGAGCTGTTTTTT. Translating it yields CASSVTLGINTGELFF.

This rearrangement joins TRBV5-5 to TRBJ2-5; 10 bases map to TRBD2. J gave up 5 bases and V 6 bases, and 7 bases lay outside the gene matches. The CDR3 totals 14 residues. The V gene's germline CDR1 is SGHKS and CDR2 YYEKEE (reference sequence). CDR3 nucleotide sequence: TGTGCCAGCACTTCTAGCGGGGGTCAGGAGACCCAGTACTTC. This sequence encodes CASTSSGGQETQYF. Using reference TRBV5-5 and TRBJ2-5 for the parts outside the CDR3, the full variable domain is DAGVTQSPTHLIKTRGQQVTLRCSPISGHKSVSWYQQVLGQGPQFIFQYYEKEERGRGNFPDRFSARQFPNYSSELNVNALLLGDSALYLCASTSSGGQETQYFGPGTRLLVL.

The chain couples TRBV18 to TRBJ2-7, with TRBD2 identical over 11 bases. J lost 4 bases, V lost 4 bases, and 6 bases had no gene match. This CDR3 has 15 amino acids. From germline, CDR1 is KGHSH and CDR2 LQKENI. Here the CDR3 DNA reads TGTGCCAGCTCACTACTAGCGGGAGAGTTTTACGAGCAGTACTTC. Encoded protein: CASSLLAGEFYEQYF.

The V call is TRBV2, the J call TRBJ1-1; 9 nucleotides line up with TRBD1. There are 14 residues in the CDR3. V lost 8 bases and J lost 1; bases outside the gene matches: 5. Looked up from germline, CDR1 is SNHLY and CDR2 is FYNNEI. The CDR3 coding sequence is TGTGCCAGCGATCAGGACAGGGGGAACACTGAAGCTTTCTTT. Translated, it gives CASDQDRGNTEAFF.

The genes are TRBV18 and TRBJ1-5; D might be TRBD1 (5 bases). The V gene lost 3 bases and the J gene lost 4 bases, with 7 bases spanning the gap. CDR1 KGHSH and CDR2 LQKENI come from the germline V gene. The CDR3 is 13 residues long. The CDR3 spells CASSPGGNQPQHF. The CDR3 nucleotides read TGTGCCAGCTCACCGGGGGGGAATCAGCCCCAGCATTTT.

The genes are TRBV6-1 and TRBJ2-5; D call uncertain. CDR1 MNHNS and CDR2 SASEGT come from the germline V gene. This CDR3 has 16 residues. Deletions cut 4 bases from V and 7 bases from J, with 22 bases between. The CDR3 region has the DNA TGTGCCAGCAGTGGGATGGAGTTAGGCCTCCGTCGGACCCAGTACTTC. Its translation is CASSGMELGLRRTQYF.

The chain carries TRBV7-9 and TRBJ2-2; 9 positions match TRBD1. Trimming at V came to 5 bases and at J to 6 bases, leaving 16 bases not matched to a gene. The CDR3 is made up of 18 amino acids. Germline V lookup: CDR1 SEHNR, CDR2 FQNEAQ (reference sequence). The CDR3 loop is CASSLRGKGTGLSGELFF. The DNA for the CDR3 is TGTGCCAGCAGCCTCCGCGGTAAAGGGACAGGGCTATCCGGGGAGCTGTTTTTT.

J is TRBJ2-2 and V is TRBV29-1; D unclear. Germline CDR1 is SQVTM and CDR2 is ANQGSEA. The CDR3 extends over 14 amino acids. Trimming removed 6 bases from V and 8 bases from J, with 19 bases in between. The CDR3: CSVGTTAGAGELFF. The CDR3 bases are TGCAGCGTCGGAACTACGGCAGGTGCTGGGGAGCTGTTTTTT.